This T cell receptor (beta chain) was identified in a study of PD-1 blockade in mismatch repair-deficient tumors. Study overall: All were previously treated, progressing patients with approximately 11 mismatch repair-deficient cancer types. Study-wide results and limits: Tumor-resident clones, often absent from pretreatment blood, expanded after pembrolizumab and then contracted.

Germline V gives CDR1 SQVTM, CDR2 ANQGSEA. Trimming cost V 2 bases and J 5 bases; bases outside gene matches: 8. The CDR3 loop spans 15 amino acids. All patients were mismatch repair deficient, assessed by either PCR or immunohistochemistry. TCR sequencing covered a few patients who responded to pembrolizumab. Libraries were prepared by immunoSEQ multiplex PCR; TCRdb keeps only in-frame clonotypes and omits some of them. Among over 30,000 clones, 80% were seen once, and the ten largest hold 3% to 4%. About this clone itself: The antigen is undetermined.

V gene TRBV29-1 combines with J gene TRBJ2-5; 10 bases align to TRBD2. The TCR originated in an adult with mismatch repair-deficient cancer. This specimen consisted of PBMCs, obtained less than 7 weeks after starting pembrolizumab. Here the CDR3 DNA reads TGCAGCGTTGAAAAAGCGGGAGGGCCTCTTGAGACCCAGTACTTC. Translation: CSVEKAGGPLETQYF.